One and the same sample provided the 6 T cell receptor beta chains below, sequenced in a study of T cell changes during pregnancy in multiple sclerosis. The method was immunoSEQ multiplex PCR; TCRdb's version includes in-frame clones alone and lacks a portion of them. The table has around 56,000 clones, approximately 91% seen once; the top ten hold approximately 1.8%. This specimen was peripheral blood, taken after pregnancy. These receptors came from a female donor with multiple sclerosis, enrolled in a pregnancy study.

This chain connects TRBV5-1 to TRBJ1-2, with 9 bases lining up with TRBD1. Germline CDR1 SGHRS, CDR2 YFSETQ. The CDR3 totals 15 residues. The V segment lost 4 bases and the J segment 4 bases; nucleotides outside the gene matches: 8. Here the CDR3 DNA reads TGCGCCAGCAGCCCGGACAGGGGAGAGGTCTATGGCTACACCTTC. The encoded protein is CASSPDRGEVYGYTF.

The chain carries TRBV7-3 and TRBJ2-1; 7 bases align to TRBD1. The germline V gene has CDR1 SGHTA and CDR2 FQGTGA. V was clipped by 6 bases and J by 1 base; unmatched bases: 6. This CDR3 has 15 amino acids. The CDR3, as DNA: TGTGCCAGCAGTTCACCGGGACAGTCCTACAATGAGCAGTTCTTC. It yields the protein CASSSPGQSYNEQFF.

The rearrangement joins TRBV7-8 to TRBJ2-2, with no clear D. Trimming shortened V by 5 bases and J by 3 bases, and 16 bases separated the two germline ends. The germline V gene encodes CDR1 SGHVS and CDR2 FQNEAQ. The CDR3 has 16 residues. The DNA for the CDR3 is TGTGCCAGCAGCGGAAGAGAGGCGAAAGACACCGGGGAGCTGTTTTTT. It translates to CASSGREAKDTGELFF.

The chain joins TRBV5-6 to TRBJ1-2; D may be TRBD1 (5 bases). The CDR3 is 14 residues long. In germline, CDR1 is SGHDT, CDR2 YYEEEE. V dropped 4 bases and J dropped 4 bases, with 14 bases sitting between them. The CDR3 is CASSPGGYIYGYTF. The CDR3 region has the DNA TGTGCCAGCAGCCCGGGGGGGTATATCTATGGCTACACCTTC.

The chain joins TRBV4-3 to TRBJ2-1; TRBD2 aligns across 12 bases. The CDR3 extends over 15 amino acids. V dropped 1 base and J dropped 6; count of bases not matched to a gene: 1. Germline CDR1 is LGHNA and CDR2 is YSLEER. CDR3 loop: CASSQASGGANEQFF. In DNA form, the CDR3 reads TGCGCCAGCAGCCAAGCTAGCGGGGGGGCCAATGAGCAGTTCTTC.

Only one count was recorded for this clone. The rearrangement joins TRBV5-4 to TRBJ2-1; 11 bases fit TRBD2. J was trimmed by 8 bases and V by 4 bases; bases with no gene match: 8. Per germline, CDR1 SGHNT and CDR2 YYREEE (reference sequence). This CDR3 has 15 residues. The chain's CDR3 is CASSAGTSGRDEQFF. Here the CDR3 DNA reads TGTGCCAGCAGCGCTGGGACTAGCGGTAGGGATGAGCAGTTCTTC.